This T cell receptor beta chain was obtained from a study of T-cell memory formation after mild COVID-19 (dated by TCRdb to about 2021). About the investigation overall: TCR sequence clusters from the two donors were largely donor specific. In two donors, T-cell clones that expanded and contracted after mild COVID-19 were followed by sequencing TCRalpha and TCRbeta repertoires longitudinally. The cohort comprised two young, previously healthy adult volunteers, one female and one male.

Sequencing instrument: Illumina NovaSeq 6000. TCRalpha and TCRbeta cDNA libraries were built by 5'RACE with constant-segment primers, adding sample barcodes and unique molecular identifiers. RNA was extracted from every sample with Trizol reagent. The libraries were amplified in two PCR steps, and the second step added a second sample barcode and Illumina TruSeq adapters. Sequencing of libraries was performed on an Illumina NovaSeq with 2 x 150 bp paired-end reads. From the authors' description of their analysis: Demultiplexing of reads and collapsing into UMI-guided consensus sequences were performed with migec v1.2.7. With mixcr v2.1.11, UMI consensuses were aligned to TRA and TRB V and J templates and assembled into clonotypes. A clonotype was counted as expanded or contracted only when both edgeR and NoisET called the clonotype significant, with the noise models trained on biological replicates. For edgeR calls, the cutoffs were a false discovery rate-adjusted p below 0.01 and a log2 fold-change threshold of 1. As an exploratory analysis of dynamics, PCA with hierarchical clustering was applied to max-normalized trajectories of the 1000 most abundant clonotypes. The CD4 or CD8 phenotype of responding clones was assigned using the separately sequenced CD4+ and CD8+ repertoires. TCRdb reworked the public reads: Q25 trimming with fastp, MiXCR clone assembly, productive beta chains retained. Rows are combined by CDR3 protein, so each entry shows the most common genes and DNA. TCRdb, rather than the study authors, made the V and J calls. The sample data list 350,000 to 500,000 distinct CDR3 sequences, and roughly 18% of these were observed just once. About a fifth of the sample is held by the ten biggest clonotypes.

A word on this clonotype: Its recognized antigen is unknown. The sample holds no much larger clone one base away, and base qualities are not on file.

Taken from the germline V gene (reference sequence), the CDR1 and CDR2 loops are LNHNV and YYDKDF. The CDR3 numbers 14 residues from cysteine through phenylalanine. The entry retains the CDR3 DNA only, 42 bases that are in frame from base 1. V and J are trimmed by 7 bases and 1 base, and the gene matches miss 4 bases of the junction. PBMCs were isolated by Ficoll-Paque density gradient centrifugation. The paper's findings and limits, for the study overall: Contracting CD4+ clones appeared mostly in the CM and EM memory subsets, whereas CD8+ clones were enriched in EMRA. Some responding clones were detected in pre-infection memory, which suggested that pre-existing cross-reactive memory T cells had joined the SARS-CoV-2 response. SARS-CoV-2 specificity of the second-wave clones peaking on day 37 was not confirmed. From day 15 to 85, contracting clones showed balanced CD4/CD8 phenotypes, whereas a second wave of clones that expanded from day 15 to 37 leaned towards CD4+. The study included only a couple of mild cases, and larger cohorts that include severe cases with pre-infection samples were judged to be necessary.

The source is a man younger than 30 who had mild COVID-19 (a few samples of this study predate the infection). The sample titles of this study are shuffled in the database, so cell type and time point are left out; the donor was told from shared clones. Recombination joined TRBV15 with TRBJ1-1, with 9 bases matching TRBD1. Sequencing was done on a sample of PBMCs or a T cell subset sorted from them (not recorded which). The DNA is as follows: TGTGCCACCATACAGGGGGCAGCGAACACTGAAGCTTTCTTT. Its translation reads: CATIQGAANTEAFF.